This entry lists 5 T cell receptor beta chains sequenced from one sample in a study of blood T cell repertoires in COVID-19. Sequenced by immunoSEQ multiplex PCR; TCRdb stores in-frame clones only, minus some. The sample carries roughly 140,000 clones, about 80% recorded once. Sequenced sample: peripheral blood. The receptors derive from a man aged 65-85 years who had recovered from COVID-19.

In this sample, this clone turned up a few times. The V call is TRBV19, the J call TRBJ1-5, with 11 bases that match TRBD1. CDR3 size: 16 residues. Germline V gene sequence: CDR1 LNHDA, CDR2 SQIVND (reference sequence). V shed 4 bases and J 6 bases; nucleotides not matched to a gene: 8. CDR3 sequence: CASSTLDRGRGQPQHF. In DNA, the CDR3 is TGTGCCAGTAGTACCCTGGACAGGGGGCGCGGTCAGCCCCAGCATTTT.

This clone was detected a few times. The J gene is TRBJ2-2, the V gene TRBV11-2, with a weak D call TRBD1 (6 bases). This CDR3 comprises 15 residues. Germline CDR1 SGHAT, CDR2 FQNNGV. V was cut by 4 bases and J by 6 bases, with 15 bases left in between. CDR3 sequence reads: CASSSGQPGPGELFF. CDR3 nucleotides: TGTGCCAGCAGCTCAGGACAGCCTGGCCCCGGGGAGCTGTTTTTT.

V usage is TRBV29-1 and J usage is TRBJ2-3; D perhaps matches TRBD2 (5 bases). The V gene lost 4 bases and the J gene lost 1 base, with 6 bases spanning the gap. CDR1 is SQVTM, CDR2 ANQGSEA, per germline. This CDR3 is 12 amino acids long. The DNA of the CDR3 is TGCAGCGTTGCGAGGGGCACAGATACGCAGTATTTT. Its translation: CSVARGTDTQYF.

V usage is TRBV11-2 and J usage is TRBJ2-1, with 8 bases identical to TRBD1. The CDR3 has 15 residues. CDR1 SGHAT and CDR2 FQNNGV come from the germline V gene. The V and J ends lost 2 bases and 8 bases, in that order; junction bases with no gene match: 8. In DNA form, the CDR3 reads TGTGCCAGCAGCTTAATCTGGGACAGGACGGATGAGCAGTTCTTC. Translated, it gives CASSLIWDRTDEQFF.

This clone has just one count. The chain is built from TRBV5-1 and TRBJ2-5; D is undetermined. Trimming shortened V by 3 bases and J by 5 bases, and 11 bases separated the two germline ends. CDR1 is SGHRS and CDR2 is YFSETQ in the germline V gene. The CDR3 length is 13 residues. The CDR3 DNA follows: TGCGCCAGCAGCTCTGGAGTCGGTGAGACCCAGTACTTC. Protein product: CASSSGVGETQYF.